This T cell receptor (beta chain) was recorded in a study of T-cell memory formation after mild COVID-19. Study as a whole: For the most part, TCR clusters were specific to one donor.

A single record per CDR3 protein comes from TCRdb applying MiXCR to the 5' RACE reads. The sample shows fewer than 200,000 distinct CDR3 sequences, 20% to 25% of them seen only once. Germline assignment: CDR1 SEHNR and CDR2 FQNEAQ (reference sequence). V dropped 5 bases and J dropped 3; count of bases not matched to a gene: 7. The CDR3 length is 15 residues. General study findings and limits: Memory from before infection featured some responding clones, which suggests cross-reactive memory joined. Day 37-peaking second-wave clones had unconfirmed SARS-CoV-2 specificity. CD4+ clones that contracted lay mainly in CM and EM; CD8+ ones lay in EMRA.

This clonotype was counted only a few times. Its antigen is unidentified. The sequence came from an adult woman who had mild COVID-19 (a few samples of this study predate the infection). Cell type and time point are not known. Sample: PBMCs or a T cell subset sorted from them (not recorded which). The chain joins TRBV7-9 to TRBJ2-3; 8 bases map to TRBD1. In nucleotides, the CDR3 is TGTGCCAGCAGCCCCCGGACAGGGCAGACAGATACGCAGTATTTT. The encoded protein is CASSPRTGQTDTQYF. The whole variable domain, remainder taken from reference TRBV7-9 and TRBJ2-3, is DTGVSQNPRHKITKRGQNVTFRCDPISEHNRLYWYRQTLGQGPEFLTYFQNEAQLEKSRLLSDRFSAERPKGSFSTLEIQRTEQGDSAMYLCASSPRTGQTDTQYFGPGTRLTVL.